This T cell receptor (beta chain) was sequenced for a study of T-cell memory formation after mild COVID-19. Study in general: Among the donors, TCR clusters were largely specific to each donor.

It was 5'RACE with constant-segment primers that produced the TCR alpha and TCR beta cDNA libraries, which carried sample barcodes and UMIs. Via MiXCR, TCRdb re-called the 5' RACE reads, giving one row per CDR3 protein. Of about 340,000 distinct CDR3 sequences in the sample, more than 15% are singletons; the top ten hold approximately 20%. V lost 4 bases, J lost 2 bases, and 15 bases lay in between. CDR3 size: 15 residues. Germline V gene data show CDR1 as LNHNV and CDR2 as YYDKDF (reference sequence). As regards this clonotype: As yet, its antigen is unknown.

Points from the study as a whole: Prior to infection, memory already included some responding clones, suggesting cross-reactive memory joined. Later expanders leaned toward CD4+, whereas clones contracting from day 15 to 85 were balanced CD4/CD8.

This chain links TRBV15 with TRBJ2-7; D may be TRBD1 or TRBD2 (5 bases each). The receptor's source is a man aged 18-30 years who had mild COVID-19 (a few samples of this study predate the infection). Cell type and time point are not known. The material sequenced was PBMCs or a T cell subset sorted from them (not recorded which). The CDR3 bases are TGTGCCACCAGCACGCCGGGGACGCGACCCTACGAGCAGTACTTC. Translation: CATSTPGTRPYEQYF. The full variable domain, its missing parts supplied by reference TRBV15 and TRBJ2-7, is DAMVIQNPRYQVTQFGKPVTLSCSQTLNHNVMYWYQQKSSQAPKLLFHYYDKDFNNEADTPDNFQSRRPNTSFCFLDIRSPGLGDTAMYLCATSTPGTRPYEQYFGPGTRLTVT.